One sample yielded the 25 T cell receptor beta chains listed below, sequenced in a study of shared clonotypes between healthy human individuals. The protocol was immunoSEQ multiplex PCR, while the TCRdb copy is restricted to in-frame clones and leaves out a portion. Counted here are roughly 170,000 clones, 66% occurring once; the ten biggest clones make up roughly a tenth. Sequences were obtained from memory CD4+ T cells sorted from blood. Stated subset: CD45RA-negative fraction. These TCRs come from a man under 40 in good health.

This chain links TRBV2 with TRBJ1-4, with TRBD1 as a possible D gene (5 bases). This CDR3 spans 14 amino acids. V gave up 6 bases and J gave up 8 bases, with 16 bases separating them. CDR1 SNHLY and CDR2 FYNNEI come from the germline V gene. The CDR3 reads CASSTGTLPEKLFF. The CDR3 DNA reads as TGTGCCAGCAGCACCGGGACGCTACCCGAAAAACTGTTTTTT.

This clone was seen only once. The J gene is TRBJ2-7, the V gene TRBV7-8; a weak D match, TRBD1 (5 bases). The CDR3 contains 16 residues. Deletions cut 3 bases from V and 3 bases from J, with 18 bases between. Germline V gene sequence: CDR1 SGHVS, CDR2 FQNEAQ. The CDR3 spells CASSLDGSRAGYEQYF. Here the CDR3 DNA reads TGTGCCAGCAGCTTGGACGGTAGCAGGGCCGGCTACGAGCAGTACTTC.

The rearrangement uses TRBV10-2 and TRBJ2-3, with unresolved D. Trimming shortened V by 3 bases and J by 7 bases, and 11 bases separated the two germline ends. The CDR3 spans 13 residues. Germline CDR1 WSHSY, CDR2 SAAADI. The CDR3 is CASSEHEVYTQYF. The CDR3 DNA sequence: TGCGCCAGCAGTGAACACGAGGTGTATACGCAGTATTTT.

The genes are TRBV15 and TRBJ2-1, with 14 bases that match TRBD2. With V trimmed by 1 base and J by 7 bases, 9 bases remained unmatched. The CDR3 contains 18 residues. The germline V gene has CDR1 LNHNV and CDR2 YYDKDF (reference sequence). CDR3 region: CATSRANQGLAGVNEQFF. For the CDR3, the DNA is TGTGCCACCAGCAGAGCTAACCAGGGACTAGCGGGAGTTAATGAGCAGTTCTTC.

The chain has TRBV5-1 and TRBJ2-7, with 12 nucleotides matching TRBD1. The CDR3 length is 17 residues. The ends lost 4 bases at V and 7 bases at J; junction bases unmatched: 15. The germline V gene has CDR1 SGHRS and CDR2 YFSETQ. In DNA, the CDR3 is TGCGCCAGCAGCATATTCTCCACCGGGACAGGGGGCCGGGAGCAGTACTTC. Its protein is CASSIFSTGTGGREQYF. Combining the CDR3 with reference TRBV5-1 and TRBJ2-7 gives the whole variable domain KAGVTQTPRYLIKTRGQQVTLSCSPISGHRSVSWYQQTPGQGLQFLFEYFSETQRNKGNFPGRFSGRQFSNSRSEMNVSTLELGDSALYLCASSIFSTGTGGREQYFGPGTRLTVT.

The chain links TRBV7-6 to TRBJ2-3, with 8 positions matching TRBD1. The CDR3 totals 15 residues. CDR1 and CDR2 from the germline V gene are SGHVS and FNYEAQ. Unmatched junction bases numbered 10, after V lost 5 bases and J lost 6 bases. The CDR3, as DNA: TGTGCCAGCAGCAAGAAAGGACAGGGTTGGGATACGCAGTATTTT. It translates to CASSKKGQGWDTQYF.

The chain uses TRBV6-5 and TRBJ1-2, with 9 bases identical to TRBD1. After removal of 5 bases from V and 8 bases from J, the junction contained 6 bases not matched to a gene. Germline V lookup: CDR1 MNHEY, CDR2 SVGAGI. This CDR3 has 13 amino acids. This CDR3 reads CASSAGDRVGYTF. CDR3 bases: TGTGCCAGCAGTGCAGGGGACAGGGTCGGCTACACCTTC.

The chain recombines TRBV4-1 with TRBJ1-3; D is ambiguous. V dropped 0 bases and J dropped 4 bases, with 13 bases sitting between them. The germline gives CDR1 MGHRA, CDR2 YSYEKL. The CDR3 is made up of 16 amino acids. The DNA for the CDR3 is TGCGCCAGCAGCCAAGAGTCCCGTCTACGCGGAAACACCATATATTTT. It specifies CASSQESRLRGNTIYF.

V usage is TRBV15 and J usage is TRBJ2-1, with D perhaps TRBD2 (5 bases). V was clipped by 1 base and J by 6 bases, with 10 bases between them. This CDR3 region has 14 residues. CDR1 and CDR2 from the germline V gene are LNHNV and YYDKDF (reference sequence). The CDR3 DNA reads as TGTGCCACCAGCAGAGGGACTCTTAGCAATGAGCAGTTCTTC. Protein product: CATSRGTLSNEQFF.

This clone has a count of ten or more. The gene calls are TRBV30 and TRBJ1-1, with unresolved D. Germline assignment: CDR1 GTSNPN and CDR2 SVGIG (reference sequence). This CDR3 has 12 residues. The germline V and J ends were trimmed by 0 bases and 6 bases, with 8 bases remaining between them. CDR3 coding DNA: TGTGCCTGGAGTGTAGATGGAGCTGAAGCTTTCTTT. The encoded protein is CAWSVDGAEAFF. The full variable domain, with the rest looked up from reference TRBV30 and TRBJ1-1, is SQTIHQWPATLVQPVGSPLSLECTVEGTSNPNLYWYRQAAGRGLQLLFYSVGIGQISSEVPQNLSASRPQDRQFILSSKKLLLSDSGFYLCAWSVDGAEAFFGQGTRLTVV.

J is TRBJ2-3 and V is TRBV7-9, with unresolved D. The germline CDR1 and CDR2 sequences are SEHNR and FQNEAQ (reference sequence). The CDR3 consists of 13 residues. The V and J ends lost 5 bases and 0 bases respectively, with 6 bases between them. For the CDR3, the DNA is TGTGCCAGCAGCCCCCCTAGCACAGATACGCAGTATTTT. The encoded protein is CASSPPSTDTQYF.

The V gene is TRBV5-1, the J gene TRBJ2-7; possibly TRBD1 or TRBD2 for D (5 bases each). The germline V and J ends were trimmed by 4 bases and 0 bases, with 11 bases remaining between them. The CDR3 has 14 amino acids. Germline-derived CDR1 and CDR2 are SGHRS and YFSETQ. The CDR3 DNA reads as TGCGCCAGCAGCCGGGACGGCCTCTCCTACGAGCAGTACTTC. Protein: CASSRDGLSYEQYF.

The V gene is TRBV29-1, the J gene TRBJ2-7; possibly TRBD1 or TRBD2 for D (5 bases each). Germline lookup yields CDR1 SQVTM and CDR2 ANQGSEA. The V gene lost 5 bases and the J gene lost 6 bases, with 8 bases spanning the gap. The CDR3 is made up of 10 amino acids. The CDR3 spells CSVRGAEQYF. The CDR3 nucleotides are TGCAGCGTTAGAGGGGCCGAGCAGTACTTC.

The chain recombines TRBV4-3 with TRBJ1-2, with 11 positions matching TRBD1. The CDR3 has 16 amino acids. Germline assignment: CDR1 LGHNA and CDR2 YSLEER. Trimming at V came to 3 bases and at J to 4 bases, leaving 7 bases not matched to a gene. CDR3: CASSQEPGQGGYGYTF. Here the CDR3 DNA reads TGCGCCAGCAGCCAGGAGCCGGGACAGGGGGGCTATGGCTACACCTTC.

The chain has TRBV9 and TRBJ2-3, with TRBD1 identical over 9 bases. Per the germline V gene, CDR1 is SGDLS and CDR2 is YYNGEE. J gave up 4 bases and V 2 bases, and 11 bases lay outside the gene matches. The CDR3 length is 17 residues. The CDR3 sequence: CASSVRPGQGLADTQYF. The CDR3 DNA follows: TGTGCCAGCAGCGTGAGACCGGGACAGGGATTAGCAGATACGCAGTATTTT.

The chain couples TRBV2 to TRBJ1-2; D possibly corresponds to TRBD1 (5 bases). Per germline, CDR1 SNHLY and CDR2 FYNNEI. The germline V and J ends were trimmed by 3 bases and 8 bases, with 25 bases remaining between them. CDR3 length equals 17 residues. The CDR3 protein is CASSDFLGLQPEGGYTF. The CDR3 DNA is TGTGCCAGCAGTGATTTCTTGGGGCTCCAACCCGAAGGGGGCTACACCTTC. Based on the CDR3 plus reference TRBV2 and TRBJ1-2, the full variable domain is EPEVTQTPSHQVTQMGQEVILRCVPISNHLYFYWYRQILGQKVEFLVSFYNNEISEKSEIFDDQFSVERPDGSNFTLKIRSTKLEDSAMYFCASSDFLGLQPEGGYTFGSGTRLTVV.

The chain uses TRBV5-1 and TRBJ2-7; tentative D call: TRBD2 (6 bases). Germline CDR1 SGHRS, CDR2 YFSETQ. The CDR3 sequence is 16 residues long. The V gene lost 7 bases and the J gene lost 3 bases, with 23 bases spanning the gap. The DNA of the CDR3 is TGCGCCAGCCTCCCGGGGGACTCTCTTACCTACTACGAGCAGTACTTC. The encoded protein is CASLPGDSLTYYEQYF. The whole variable domain, filled in from reference TRBV5-1 and TRBJ2-7, reads KAGVTQTPRYLIKTRGQQVTLSCSPISGHRSVSWYQQTPGQGLQFLFEYFSETQRNKGNFPGRFSGRQFSNSRSEMNVSTLELGDSALYLCASLPGDSLTYYEQYFGPGTRLTVT.

To note about this clone: The junction departs from germline at one end; a sequencing error may be responsible. CDR3 region: CASSLEGWDRSYEQYF. CDR3 in DNA: TGTGCCAGCAGCCTAGAGGGATGGGACAGATCCTACGAGCAGTACTTC. J is TRBJ2-7 and V is TRBV11-2; 7 bases match TRBD1. The CDR3 is 16 residues long. CDR1 is SGHAT and CDR2 is FQNNGV in the germline V gene.

The chain joins TRBV4-1 to TRBJ1-5; possibly TRBD1 for D (6 bases). This CDR3 comprises 14 residues. V lost 6 bases to trimming and J lost 4 bases, with 13 bases between them. Germline-derived CDR1 and CDR2 are MGHRA and YSYEKL. The DNA of the CDR3 is TGCGCCAGCAGAGCACAGGGATGGAATCAGCCCCAGCATTTT. This sequence encodes CASRAQGWNQPQHF.

The chain carries TRBV6-5 and TRBJ2-3; 7 nucleotides line up with TRBD1. With V trimmed by 9 bases and J by 6 bases, 12 bases remained unmatched. There are 14 residues in the CDR3. Germline-derived CDR1 and CDR2 are MNHEY and SVGAGI. As DNA, the CDR3 is TGTGCCAGTAGCGCCGGGACAGCGGCGGATACGCAGTATTTT. The encoded protein is CASSAGTAADTQYF.

The chain is built from TRBV5-6 and TRBJ2-5; the D gene is possibly TRBD2 (5 bases). The CDR3 extends over 13 amino acids. V lost 1 base and J lost 4, with 8 bases in between. CDR1 and CDR2 (germline): SGHDT, YYEEEE. The CDR3 here is CASSLLGGETQYF. The CDR3 DNA follows: TGTGCCAGCAGCTTGCTCGGAGGAGAGACCCAGTACTTC.

The V gene is TRBV9, the J gene TRBJ1-2; perhaps TRBD1 as D (6 bases). Per germline, CDR1 SGDLS and CDR2 YYNGEE. Trimming took off 5 bases at V and 4 bases at J, with 12 bases between the two ends. The CDR3 contains 13 residues. CDR3 sequence (DNA): TGTGCCAGCAGTCAACAGGGAGTCTATGGCTACACCTTC. It codes for CASSQQGVYGYTF.

The rearrangement joins TRBV30 to TRBJ2-1, with TRBD1 as a possible D gene (6 bases). V was cut by 1 base and J by 10 bases, with 17 bases left in between. Germline CDR1 reads GTSNPN; CDR2 reads SVGIG (reference sequence). CDR3 size: 14 residues. The CDR3 here is CAWSGFQGIREQFF. The DNA for the CDR3 is TGTGCCTGGAGTGGTTTCCAGGGGATAAGGGAGCAGTTCTTC.

The chain uses TRBV5-1 and TRBJ2-2; 7 nucleotides line up with TRBD1. The junction had 10 bases not matched to a gene; V was cut back by 3 bases and J by 2 bases. The CDR3 is 17 residues long. Germline CDR1 and CDR2: SGHRS and YFSETQ. The CDR3 DNA is TGCGCCAGCAGCTCCCCAAAGGGACAGCTAAACACCGGGGAGCTGTTTTTT. Translating it yields CASSSPKGQLNTGELFF.

This clone has just one count. The chain carries TRBV6-5 and TRBJ2-7, with D possibly matching TRBD1 (6 bases). The CDR3 covers 14 residues. In germline, CDR1 is MNHEY, CDR2 SVGAGI. V was shortened by 7 bases and J by 4 bases, with 17 bases between the two germline ends. CDR3 in DNA: TGTGCCAGCACCCCGCCGGGACATCCGTACGAGCAGTACTTC. Translating gives CASTPPGHPYEQYF.